The rows below give T cell receptor beta chains drawn from one sample of a study of regulatory T cells in long-lasting Graves disease. A single record per CDR3 protein comes from TCRdb applying MiXCR to the multiplex PCR reads. This sample yields around 420,000 distinct CDR3 sequences, of which about 15% are seen a single time; under 9% belongs to the top ten. The same specimen was also included in a second study, on T cells in Graves' hyperthyroidism and ophthalmopathy.

Source: peripheral blood mononuclear cells (PBMCs), taken at new diagnosis, from a patient treated with antithyroid drugs. These receptors were obtained from a woman aged 40 to 50 with Graves disease. CDR3s include the opening cysteine and the closing phenylalanine or tryptophan. D genes are given only for firm matches. The size field is filled for only some rows; it gives once, few, many or a size class.

NA	TRBV29-1	many	TRBJ2-1	TGCAGCGTTTATACTTCGTCCCTCTTGGGGCAGTTCTTC	CSVYTSSLLGQFF
NA	TRBV3-2	few	TRBJ2-5	TGTGCCAGCAGCCCGGGGAATGAGACAGGGGAGACTATTTGGGAGACCCAGTACTTC	CASSPGNETGETIWETQYF
NA	TRBV6-1	few	TRBJ2-7	TGTGCCAGCAAATACGATCAGGAGCAGTACTTC	CASKYDQEQYF
TRBD2	TRBV20-1	NA	TRBJ2-7	TGCAGTGCTAGAGATCTGACTAGCGGGAGGGGCGAGCAGTACTTC	CSARDLTSGRGEQYF
NA	TRBV3-1	many	TRBJ2-1	TGTGCCAGCAGCCAAGCAGAGGGTGAGCAGTTCTTC	CASSQAEGEQFF
NA	TRBV5-1	NA	TRBJ2-5	TGCGCCAGCAGTTTATTGCGGGTCCAAGAGACCCAGTACTTC	CASSLLRVQETQYF
NA	TRBV27	few	TRBJ2-7	TGTGCCAGCAGTTTAGGCCCCCTCCGACAGGCCAACCACGAGCAGTACTTC	CASSLGPLRQANHEQYF
TRBD2	TRBV6-1	NA	TRBJ2-7	TGTGCCAGCAGTGACTCGGAAAGCGGGAGCCACGAGCAGTACTTC	CASSDSESGSHEQYF
TRBD1	TRBV28	many	TRBJ2-2	TGTGCCAGCAGCTTGGGACAGGTGGGCACCGGGGAGCTGTTTTTT	CASSLGQVGTGELFF
NA	TRBV29-1	many	TRBJ2-5	TGCAGCGTTGAAGTATCTCAGGGATGGCAAGAGACCCAGTACTTC	CSVEVSQGWQETQYF
NA	TRBV19	few	TRBJ2-4	TGTGCCAGTAGTATTTCTTCAGGGATGGACATTCAGTACTTC	CASSISSGMDIQYF
NA	TRBV6-1	many	TRBJ2-7	TGTGCCAGCACCCCGGACTTTCGTGCCTACGAGCAGTACTTC	CASTPDFRAYEQYF
NA	TRBV20-1	NA	TRBJ1-1	TGCAGTGCTAGAGATCCGGGAGTGGGGGACACTGAAGCTTTCTTT	CSARDPGVGDTEAFF
TRBD2	TRBV19	many	TRBJ2-4	TGTGCCAGTAGTATGTGGGGGACTAGCAAGAAAAACATTCAGTACTTC	CASSMWGTSKKNIQYF
TRBD1	TRBV11-2	many	TRBJ2-5	TGTGCCAGCAGCTATAACAGGGGAGAGACCCAGTACTTC	CASSYNRGETQYF
NA	TRBV4-2	NA	TRBJ1-1	TGTGCCAGCAGCCAGGAAGTATCACGCGGCACTGAAGCTTTCTTT	CASSQEVSRGTEAFF
NA	TRBV7-9	many	TRBJ2-2	TGTGCCAGCACTCGGAACACCGGGGAGCTGTTTTTT	CASTRNTGELFF
TRBD2	TRBV14	many	TRBJ2-5	TGTGCCAGCAGTCAAGGAAGGGGACTAGCGGGAGTTTTACGAGAGACCCAGTACTTC	CASSQGRGLAGVLRETQYF
NA	TRBV28	few	TRBJ1-6	TGTGCCAGCAGTATACAGGTCCTTGAGTCACCCCTCCACTTT	CASSIQVLESPLHF
NA	TRBV2	many	TRBJ1-2	TGTGCCAGCAGTGGGACTGACTATGGCTACACCTTC	CASSGTDYGYTF
TRBD2	TRBV20-1	NA	TRBJ2-1	TGCAGTGCTCTCCGGGAGGACCTACACAATGAGCAGTTCTTC	CSALREDLHNEQFF
NA	TRBV27	many	TRBJ2-2	TGTGCCAGCAGTTTATCGAGGAACACCGGGGAGCTGTTTTTT	CASSLSRNTGELFF
TRBD1	TRBV18	NA	TRBJ2-1	TGTGCCAGCTCAAGAACCGGGACAGGGGTATACAATGAGCAGTTCTTC	CASSRTGTGVYNEQFF